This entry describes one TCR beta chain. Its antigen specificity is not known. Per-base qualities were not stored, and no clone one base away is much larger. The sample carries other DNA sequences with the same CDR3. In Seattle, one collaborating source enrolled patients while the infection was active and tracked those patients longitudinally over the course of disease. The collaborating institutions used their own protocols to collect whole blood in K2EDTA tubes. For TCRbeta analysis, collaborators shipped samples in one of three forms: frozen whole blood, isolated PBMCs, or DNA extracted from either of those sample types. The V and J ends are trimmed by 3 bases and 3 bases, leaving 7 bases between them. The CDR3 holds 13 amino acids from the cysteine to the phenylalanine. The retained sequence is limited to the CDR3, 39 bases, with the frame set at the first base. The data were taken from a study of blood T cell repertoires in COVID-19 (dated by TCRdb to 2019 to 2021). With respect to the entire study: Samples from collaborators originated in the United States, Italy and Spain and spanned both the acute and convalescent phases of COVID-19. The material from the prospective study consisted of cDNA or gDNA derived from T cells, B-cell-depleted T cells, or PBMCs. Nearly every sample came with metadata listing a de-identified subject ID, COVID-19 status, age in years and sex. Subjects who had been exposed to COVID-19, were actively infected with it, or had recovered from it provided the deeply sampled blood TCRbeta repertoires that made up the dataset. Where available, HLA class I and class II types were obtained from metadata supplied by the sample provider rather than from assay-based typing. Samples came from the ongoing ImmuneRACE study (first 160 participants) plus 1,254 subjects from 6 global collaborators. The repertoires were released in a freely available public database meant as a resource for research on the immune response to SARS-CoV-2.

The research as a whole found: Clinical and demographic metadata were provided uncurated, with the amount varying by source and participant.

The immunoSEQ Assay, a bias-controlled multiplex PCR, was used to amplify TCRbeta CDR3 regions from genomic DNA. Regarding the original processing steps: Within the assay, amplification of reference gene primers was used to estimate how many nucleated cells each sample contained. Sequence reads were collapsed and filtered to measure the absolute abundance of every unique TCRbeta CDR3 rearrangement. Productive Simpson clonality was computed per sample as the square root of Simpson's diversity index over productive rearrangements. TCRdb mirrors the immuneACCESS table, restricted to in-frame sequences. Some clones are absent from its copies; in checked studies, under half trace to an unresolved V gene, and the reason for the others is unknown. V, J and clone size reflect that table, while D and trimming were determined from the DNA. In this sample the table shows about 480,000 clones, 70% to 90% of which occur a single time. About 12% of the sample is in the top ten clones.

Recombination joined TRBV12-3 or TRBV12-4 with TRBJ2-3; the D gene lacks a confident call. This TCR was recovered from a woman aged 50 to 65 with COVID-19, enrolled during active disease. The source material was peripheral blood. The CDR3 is CASSLRGTDTQYF. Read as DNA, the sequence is TGTGCCAGCAGTTTGAGAGGAACAGATACGCAGTATTTT.